Listed here are 19 T cell receptor beta chains from one sample, sequenced in a study of glioma-infiltrating T cells. Using RNA template, CDR3s of TCR alpha and beta were amplified with iRepertoire arm-PCR. TCRdb ran MiXCR on the multiplex PCR reads and lists one entry per CDR3 protein. The profile shows 100,000 to 150,000 distinct CDR3 sequences, 24% of them singletons. The sample comprised glioma tissue, nonneoplastic brain tissue, or PBMCs (not recorded which). Receptors originate from a human donor with low-grade glioma or glioblastoma, undergoing nonglioma brain surgery, or in good health (not recorded which).

Note on this clonotype: One end of the junction varies from germline; a read error may be responsible. The chain is built from TRBV6-5 and TRBJ2-1; either TRBD1 or TRBD2 may supply D (5 bases each). Germline V lookup: CDR1 MNHEY, CDR2 SVGAGI. The CDR3 has 16 amino acids. CDR3 coding DNA: TGTTCCAGCAGTTACGGACGGGGCTTTAGGGTTCGTGAGCAGTTCTTC. It specifies CSSSYGRGFRVREQFF.

There are many counts of this clonotype. V and J are TRBV14 and TRBJ1-1; no definite D call. The CDR3 runs to 13 residues. V lost 6 bases and J lost 0, with 8 bases in between. Germline V gene lookup returns CDR1 SGHDN and CDR2 FVKESK. The CDR3 DNA follows: TGTGCCAGCAGTCAACGACTGAACACTGAAGCTTTCTTT. Translated, it gives CASSQRLNTEAFF. The variable domain in full, with the rest retrieved from reference TRBV14 and TRBJ1-1, is EAGVTQFPSHSVIEKGQTVTLRCDPISGHDNLYWYRRVMGKEIKFLLHFVKESKQDESGMPNNRFLAERTGGTYSTLKVQPAELEDSGVYFCASSQRLNTEAFFGQGTRLTVV.

The CDR3 is CASSWGQGGPYNEQFF. CDR3 nucleotides: TGCGCCAGCAGCTGGGGACAGGGCGGACCCTACAATGAGCAGTTCTTC. J is TRBJ2-1 and V is TRBV5-1, with TRBD1 identical over 9 bases. This CDR3 has 16 residues. CDR1 is SGHRS and CDR2 is YFSETQ in the germline V gene. V trimming: 3 bases; J trimming: 2 bases; junction bases outside the gene matches: 6.

This clonotype came up a few times. V usage is TRBV20-1 and J usage is TRBJ1-2; the match to TRBD1 covers 8 bases. CDR1 and CDR2 from the germline V gene are DFQATT and SNEGSKA (reference sequence). The CDR3 runs to 13 residues. V shed 4 bases, J shed 7 bases, and the junction held 8 bases outside the gene matches. The CDR3 is CSATLTGGRGYTF. CDR3 nucleotides: TGCAGTGCTACTTTAACAGGGGGACGTGGCTACACCTTC.

V and J are TRBV18 and TRBJ1-2; D remains ambiguous. V lost 1 base and J lost 3, with 9 bases in between. The CDR3 sequence is 14 residues long. The germline CDR1 and CDR2 sequences are KGHSH and LQKENI. CDR3 coding DNA: TGTGCCAGCTCACCACTTAGGGTCGACTATGGCTACACCTTC. This encodes CASSPLRVDYGYTF.

This clonotype has a handful of counts. The chain combines TRBV4-1 with TRBJ1-1; perhaps TRBD1 as D (6 bases). Trimming shortened V by 2 bases and J by 1 base, and 23 bases separated the two germline ends. The CDR3 is made up of 19 amino acids. CDR1 is MGHRA, CDR2 YSYEKL, per germline. The CDR3 protein is CASSQPIEEGDTSNTEAFF. CDR3 coding DNA: TGCGCCAGCAGCCAACCTATCGAAGAGGGGGATACTTCGAACACTGAAGCTTTCTTT.

V and J are TRBV14 and TRBJ2-5; D gene unclear. CDR1 and CDR2 (germline): SGHDN, FVKESK. The CDR3 runs 13 residues. V lost 4 bases to trimming and J lost 5 bases, with 11 bases between them. CDR3 residues: CASSPELTETQYF. The CDR3 DNA sequence: TGTGCCAGCAGCCCAGAGTTGACGGAGACCCAGTACTTC.

This rearrangement joins TRBV28 to TRBJ1-2; 10 positions match TRBD1. Per the germline V gene, CDR1 is MDHEN and CDR2 is SYDVKM. With V trimmed by 4 bases and J by 7 bases, 12 bases remained unmatched. There are 16 residues in the CDR3. CDR3 in amino acids: CASSSGPGQGRVGYTF. DNA for the CDR3: TGTGCCAGCAGTTCCGGACCGGGACAGGGGAGAGTTGGCTACACCTTC.

This clonotype was counted ten times or more. This chain connects TRBV20-1 to TRBJ2-2; TRBD2 agrees at 8 bases. Germline-derived CDR1 and CDR2 are DFQATT and SNEGSKA (reference sequence). V was pared by 1 base and J by 4 bases, with 8 bases of the junction left unmatched. This CDR3 is 16 amino acids long. CDR3 bases: TGCAGTGCTAGAGTATCCGGGACTAGGTTCACCGGGGAGCTGTTTTTT. Translated, it gives CSARVSGTRFTGELFF.

The V call is TRBV12-3 or TRBV12-4, the J call TRBJ1-6; 7 positions match TRBD1. Trimming removed 10 bases from V and 7 bases from J; junction bases left unmatched: 7. The CDR3 runs 13 residues. DNA of the CDR3: TGTGCCACTCGAGGGACAGAAAATTCACCCCTCCACTTT. As protein: CATRGTENSPLHF.

The chain employs TRBV5-6 and TRBJ1-1; D unresolved. This CDR3 has 11 residues. CDR1 and CDR2 from the germline V gene are SGHDT and YYEEEE. V was shortened by 3 bases and J by 5 bases, with 5 bases between the two germline ends. The DNA for the CDR3 is TGTGCCAGCAGCTCGCAGACTGAAGCTTTCTTT. Translated: CASSSQTEAFF.

In its sample, this clonotype was seen many times. The chain uses TRBV6-1 and TRBJ2-3; no clear D. Germline values: CDR1 MNHNS, CDR2 SASEGT. The V gene lost 8 bases and the J gene lost 2 bases, with 11 bases spanning the gap. The length of the CDR3 is 13 residues. CDR3 loop: CASCQVHTDTQYF. The CDR3 DNA is TGTGCCAGCTGCCAGGTTCACACAGATACGCAGTATTTT.

To note about this clonotype: A read error may be the cause here, since a much bigger clone is one base away. The chain links TRBV7-8 to TRBJ1-6; D possibly corresponds to TRBD1 (5 bases). The CDR3 is made up of 15 amino acids. Germline CDR1 and CDR2: SGHVS and FQNEAQ. The CDR3 DNA follows: TGTGCCAGCAGCCCCTCAGGGAACTATAATTCACCCCCCCACTTT. It yields the protein CASSPSGNYNSPPHF.

The rearrangement joins TRBV7-9 to TRBJ2-7, with D hard to call. The length of the CDR3 is 14 residues. The germline gives CDR1 SEHNR, CDR2 FQNEAQ (reference sequence). V was cut by 4 bases and J by 6 bases, with 16 bases left in between. CDR3 sequence (DNA): TGTGCCAGCAGCTCCCCAGACCGGTTTACCGAGCAGTACGTC. Protein sequence: CASSSPDRFTEQYV.

CDR3 in DNA: TGTGCCAGCAGCCAAGAGTTCGGGCTAGCGGGGGGAGAATACAATGAGCAGTTCTTC. It encodes CASSQEFGLAGGEYNEQFF. This chain connects TRBV4-2 to TRBJ2-1, with 11 bases that match TRBD2. Per the germline V gene, CDR1 is LGHNA and CDR2 is YNFKEQ. V trimming: 0 bases; J trimming: 4 bases; junction bases outside the gene matches: 11. The CDR3 length is 19 residues.

The V gene is TRBV19, the J gene TRBJ1-1; D might be TRBD1 (5 bases). V was cut by 6 bases and J by 5 bases, with 10 bases left in between. The length of the CDR3 is 12 residues. Germline V lookup: CDR1 LNHDA, CDR2 SQIVND (reference sequence). CDR3 DNA sequence: TGTGCCAGTAGCAGGCGGGGGACTGAAGCTTTCTTT. It specifies CASSRRGTEAFF.

The V and J genes are TRBV5-6 and TRBJ2-5; the match to TRBD1 covers 7 bases. The CDR3 covers 14 residues. The ends lost 4 bases at V and 9 bases at J; junction bases unmatched: 12. Germline values: CDR1 SGHDT, CDR2 YYEEEE. The CDR3: CASSATGVRAAQYF. CDR3 DNA: TGTGCCAGCAGCGCAACAGGGGTTCGAGCAGCCCAGTACTTC.

This clonotype was counted at least ten times. This rearrangement joins TRBV27 to TRBJ2-3; 9 positions match TRBD2. The V gene end was trimmed by 8 bases and the J gene end by 5 bases; junction bases not matched to a gene: 11. The CDR3 consists of 15 residues. Germline V gene sequence: CDR1 MNHEY, CDR2 SMNVEV (reference sequence). The chain's CDR3 is CASRAWTSDGDTQYF. The CDR3 DNA follows: TGTGCCAGCCGCGCCTGGACTAGCGACGGAGATACGCAGTATTTT.

V is TRBV4-1 and J is TRBJ1-5; D ambiguous. The V end lost 2 bases, the J end lost 3 bases, and 14 bases lay between the germline ends. The CDR3 is made up of 16 amino acids. Per the germline V gene, CDR1 is MGHRA and CDR2 is YSYEKL. For the CDR3, the DNA is TGCGCCAGCAGCCAACCCGGGGAGGGCGACAATCAGCCCCAGCATTTT. Translating gives CASSQPGEGDNQPQHF.